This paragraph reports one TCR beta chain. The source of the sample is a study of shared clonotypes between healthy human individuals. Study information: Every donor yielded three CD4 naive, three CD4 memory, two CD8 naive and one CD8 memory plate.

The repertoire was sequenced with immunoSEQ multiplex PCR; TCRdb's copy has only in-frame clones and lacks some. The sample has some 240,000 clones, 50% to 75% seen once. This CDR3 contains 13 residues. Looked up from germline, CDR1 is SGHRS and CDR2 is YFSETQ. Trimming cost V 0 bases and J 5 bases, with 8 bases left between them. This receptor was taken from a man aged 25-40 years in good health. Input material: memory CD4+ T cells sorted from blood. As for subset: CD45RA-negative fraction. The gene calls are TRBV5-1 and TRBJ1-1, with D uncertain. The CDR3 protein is CASSLDIGTEAFF. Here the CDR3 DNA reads TGCGCCAGCAGCTTGGATATAGGAACTGAAGCTTTCTTT.